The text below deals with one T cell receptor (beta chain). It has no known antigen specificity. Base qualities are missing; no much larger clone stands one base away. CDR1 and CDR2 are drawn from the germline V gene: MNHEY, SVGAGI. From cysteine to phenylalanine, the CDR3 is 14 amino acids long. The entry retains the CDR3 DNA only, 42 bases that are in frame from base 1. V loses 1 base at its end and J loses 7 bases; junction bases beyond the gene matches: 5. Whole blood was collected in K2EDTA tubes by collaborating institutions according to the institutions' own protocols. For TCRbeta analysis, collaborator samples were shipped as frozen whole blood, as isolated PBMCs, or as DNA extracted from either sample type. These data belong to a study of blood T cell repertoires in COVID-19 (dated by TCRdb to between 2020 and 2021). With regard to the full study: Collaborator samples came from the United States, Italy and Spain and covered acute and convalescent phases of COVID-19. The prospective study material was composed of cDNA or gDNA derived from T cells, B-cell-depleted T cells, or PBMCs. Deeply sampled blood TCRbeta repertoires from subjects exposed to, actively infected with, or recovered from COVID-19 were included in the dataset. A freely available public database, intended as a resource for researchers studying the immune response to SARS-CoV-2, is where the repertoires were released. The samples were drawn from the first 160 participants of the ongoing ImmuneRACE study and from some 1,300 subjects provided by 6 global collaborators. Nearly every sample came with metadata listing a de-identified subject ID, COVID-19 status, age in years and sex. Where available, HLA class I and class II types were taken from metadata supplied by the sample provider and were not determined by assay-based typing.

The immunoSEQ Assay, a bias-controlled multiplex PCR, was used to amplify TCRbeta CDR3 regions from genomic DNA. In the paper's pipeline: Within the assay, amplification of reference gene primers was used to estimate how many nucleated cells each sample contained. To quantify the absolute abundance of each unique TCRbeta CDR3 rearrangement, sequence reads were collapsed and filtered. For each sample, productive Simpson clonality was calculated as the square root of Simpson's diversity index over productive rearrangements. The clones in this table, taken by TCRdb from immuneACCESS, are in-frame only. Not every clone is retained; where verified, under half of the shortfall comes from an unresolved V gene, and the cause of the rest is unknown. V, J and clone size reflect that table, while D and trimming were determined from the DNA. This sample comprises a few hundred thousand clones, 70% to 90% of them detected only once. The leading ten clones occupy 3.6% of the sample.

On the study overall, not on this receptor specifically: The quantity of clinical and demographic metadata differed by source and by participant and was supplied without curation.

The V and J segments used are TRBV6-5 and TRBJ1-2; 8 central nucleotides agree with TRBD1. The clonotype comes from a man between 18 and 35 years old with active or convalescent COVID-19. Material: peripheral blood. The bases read TGTGCCAGCAGTTACTTTCAGGGGGCGCCTGGCTACACCTTC. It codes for CASSYFQGAPGYTF.